This T cell receptor beta chain was profiled in a study of blood T cell dynamics during melanoma immunotherapy. Details on this clone: Its antigen is not identified.

The data were produced by immunoSEQ multiplex PCR, yet TCRdb's version contains in-frame clones alone and is incomplete. The table includes over 8,500 clones, approximately 90% detected once. The study's findings and limits: Clones driving repertoire changes may be melanoma-specific or general immune activation.

The time point: pre-treatment baseline. Apart from a couple of fast progressors, RECIST 1.1 response was judged 12 weeks post-infusion. The CDR3 has 13 amino acids. Per germline, CDR1 LNHDA and CDR2 SQIVND (reference sequence). The V gene end was trimmed by 6 bases and the J gene end by 8 bases; junction bases not matched to a gene: 6. The sequencing here drew on blood, taken from a patient treated with checkpoint blockade. V usage is TRBV19 and J usage is TRBJ1-4; 7 bases match TRBD1. This receptor was obtained from a human donor with melanoma. In DNA form, the CDR3 reads TGTGCCAGTAGCCCCTGGACAGGAGAAAAACTGTTTTTT. This codes for CASSPWTGEKLFF.